The rows below give T cell receptor beta chains drawn from one sample of a study of blood T cell repertoires in COVID-19. Sequencing was performed with immunoSEQ multiplex PCR; in TCRdb, only in-frame clones are kept and a portion is missing. The top ten clones hold 1.4% to 1.5% of a sample with hundreds of thousands of clones, approximately 90% of them seen once. The sample comprised PBMCs or T cells enriched from blood (not recorded which). All receptors derive from a woman under 30 who had been exposed to COVID-19. Each CDR3 is given with its conserved first and last residue. D genes are given only for firm matches. Clone size is given for some rows only: seen once, a few or many times, or a class if the clone is expanded.

D	V	J	size	CDR3	DNA
TRBD2	TRBV9	TRBJ2-7	-	CASSAREGTKTYEQYF	TGTGCCAGCAGCGCCCGGGAGGGGACAAAGACCTACGAGCAGTACTTC
-	TRBV7-8	TRBJ1-1	-	CASSFSGELNTEAFF	TGTGCCAGCAGCTTTTCGGGGGAGTTGAACACTGAAGCTTTCTTT
-	TRBV30	TRBJ1-3	-	CAWSVQGNTIYF	TGTGCCTGGAGTGTACAGGGAAACACCATATATTTT
TRBD1	TRBV25-1	TRBJ1-5	-	CASSATGGIQPQHF	TGTGCCAGCAGTGCGACAGGGGGGATTCAGCCCCAGCATTTT
-	TRBV30	TRBJ2-1	-	CAWRDKTRPIYNEQFF	TGTGCCTGGAGGGACAAGACCCGTCCTATTTACAATGAGCAGTTCTTC
TRBD1	TRBV9	TRBJ1-1	-	CASSAQGTMNTEAFF	TGTGCCAGCAGCGCACAGGGGACCATGAACACTGAAGCTTTCTTT
TRBD1	TRBV7-8	TRBJ2-7	once	CASSQDRALIYEQYF	TGTGCCAGCAGCCAAGACAGGGCCCTCATCTACGAGCAGTACTTC
TRBD1	TRBV7-2	TRBJ1-1	once	CASSLRQGGTEAFF	TGTGCCAGCAGCTTAAGACAGGGTGGCACTGAAGCTTTCTTT
TRBD2	TRBV28	TRBJ2-1	-	CASSLTLAGDTYNEQFF	TGTGCCAGCAGTTTAACTCTAGCGGGAGATACCTACAATGAGCAGTTCTTC
TRBD1	TRBV9	TRBJ1-6	-	CASSVDYGTGRSNSPLHF	TGTGCCAGCAGCGTAGATTATGGGACAGGGCGTAGTAATTCACCCCTCCACTTT